This TCR beta chain came from a study of blood T cell repertoires in COVID-19 (dated by TCRdb to the early 2020s). With regard to the full study: Samples covering the acute and convalescent phases of COVID-19 were provided by collaborators in the United States, Italy and Spain. The dataset comprised deeply sampled blood TCRbeta repertoires from subjects exposed to, actively infected with, or recovered from COVID-19. Samples came from the ongoing ImmuneRACE study (first 160 participants) plus 1,254 subjects from 6 global collaborators. The repertoires were made available in a free public database intended to serve as a resource for research on the immune response to SARS-CoV-2. A de-identified subject ID, COVID-19 status, age in years and sex were almost always included in the sample metadata. Where HLA class I and class II types were available, the types were taken from metadata supplied by the sample provider, not from assay-based typing. The prospective study material was composed of cDNA or gDNA derived from T cells, B-cell-depleted T cells, or PBMCs.

Overall study results and their limits: The amount of clinical and demographic metadata varied by source and participant and was provided uncurated.

The CDR3 starts with the cysteine, ends with the phenylalanine, and has 14 residues. The DNA shown is the 42-base CDR3, in frame from base 1. According to the germline V gene, CDR1 reads SNHLY and CDR2 reads FYNNEI. Here V drops 8 bases and J drops 3 bases, and the junction holds 10 bases not matched to any gene. One collaborating source in Seattle enrolled patients during active infection and followed them longitudinally through the course of disease. Whole blood was collected in K2EDTA tubes by collaborating institutions according to the institutions' own protocols. For TCRbeta analysis, collaborators shipped samples as frozen whole blood, isolated PBMCs, or DNA extracted from either of those sample types. Concerning this clone itself: Its target antigen remains unknown. Qualities for individual bases were not recorded, and no much larger clone is one base off.

TCRbeta CDR3 regions were amplified from genomic DNA by means of the immunoSEQ Assay, a bias-controlled multiplex PCR. The study's own analysis went as follows. Nucleated cell counts per sample were estimated from amplification of reference gene primers within the assay. To quantify the absolute abundance of each unique TCRbeta CDR3 rearrangement, sequence reads were collapsed and filtered. Productive Simpson clonality was computed per sample as the square root of Simpson's diversity index over productive rearrangements. Imported from immuneACCESS, the table was reduced by TCRdb to in-frame sequences with V and J called. These copies leave out some clones; in studies compared against another copy, an unresolved V gene accounts for under half, and the cause of the remainder is not known. Clone size and V and J calls were adopted from that table, with D and trimming inferred from the DNA. This sample is represented by around 310,000 clones; 80% to 95% of them were singletons. The ten largest account for around 6.8% of the sample.

The rearrangement joined TRBV2 to TRBJ2-7; TRBD1 fits 7 bases in the junction. The sample taken for sequencing was peripheral blood. The receptor was derived from a woman in her twenties or thirties with COVID-19, enrolled during active disease. CDR3 region: CASVEGTDFYEQYF. The base sequence is TGTGCCAGCGTAGAGGGGACAGATTTCTACGAGCAGTACTTC.